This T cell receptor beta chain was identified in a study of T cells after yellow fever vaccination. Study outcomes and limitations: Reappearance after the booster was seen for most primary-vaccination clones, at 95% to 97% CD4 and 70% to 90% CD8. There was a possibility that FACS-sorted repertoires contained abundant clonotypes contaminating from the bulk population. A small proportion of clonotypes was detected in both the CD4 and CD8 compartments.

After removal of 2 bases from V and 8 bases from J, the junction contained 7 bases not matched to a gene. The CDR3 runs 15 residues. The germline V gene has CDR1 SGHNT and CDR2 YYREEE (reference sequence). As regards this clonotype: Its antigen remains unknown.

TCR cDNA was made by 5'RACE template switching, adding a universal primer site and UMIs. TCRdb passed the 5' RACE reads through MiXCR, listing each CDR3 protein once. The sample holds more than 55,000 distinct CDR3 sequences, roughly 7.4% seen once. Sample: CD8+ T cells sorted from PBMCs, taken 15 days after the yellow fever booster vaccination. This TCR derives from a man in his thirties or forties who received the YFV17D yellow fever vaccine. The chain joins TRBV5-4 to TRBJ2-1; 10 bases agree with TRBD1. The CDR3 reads CASSFRDRGRDEQFF. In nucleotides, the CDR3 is TGTGCCAGCAGCTTTCGGGACAGGGGCCGGGATGAGCAGTTCTTC.